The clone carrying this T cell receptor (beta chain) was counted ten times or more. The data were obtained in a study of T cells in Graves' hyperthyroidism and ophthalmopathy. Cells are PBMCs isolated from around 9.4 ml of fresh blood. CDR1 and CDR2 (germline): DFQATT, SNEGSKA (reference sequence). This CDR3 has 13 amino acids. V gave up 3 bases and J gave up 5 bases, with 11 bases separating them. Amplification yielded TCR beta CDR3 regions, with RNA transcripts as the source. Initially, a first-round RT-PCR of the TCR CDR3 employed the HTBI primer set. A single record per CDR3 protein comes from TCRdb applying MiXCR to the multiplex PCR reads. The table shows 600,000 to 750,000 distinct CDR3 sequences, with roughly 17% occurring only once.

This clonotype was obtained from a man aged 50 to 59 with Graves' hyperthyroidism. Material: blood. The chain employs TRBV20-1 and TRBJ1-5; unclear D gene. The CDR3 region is CSARREVYQPQHF. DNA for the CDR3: TGCAGTGCTAGGAGGGAAGTCTATCAGCCCCAGCATTTT.